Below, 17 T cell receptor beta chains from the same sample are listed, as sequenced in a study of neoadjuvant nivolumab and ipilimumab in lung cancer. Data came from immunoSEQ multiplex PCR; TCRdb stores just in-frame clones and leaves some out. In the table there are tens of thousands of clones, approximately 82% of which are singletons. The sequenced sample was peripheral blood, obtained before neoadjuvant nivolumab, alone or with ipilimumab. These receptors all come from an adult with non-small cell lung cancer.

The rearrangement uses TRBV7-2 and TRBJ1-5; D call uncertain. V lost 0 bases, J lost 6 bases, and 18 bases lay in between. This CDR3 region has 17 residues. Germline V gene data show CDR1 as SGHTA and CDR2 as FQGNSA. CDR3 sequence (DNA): TGTGCCAGCAGCTTAGCGAAATTTCGGGATTCTGGTCAGCCCCAGCATTTT. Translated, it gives CASSLAKFRDSGQPQHF.

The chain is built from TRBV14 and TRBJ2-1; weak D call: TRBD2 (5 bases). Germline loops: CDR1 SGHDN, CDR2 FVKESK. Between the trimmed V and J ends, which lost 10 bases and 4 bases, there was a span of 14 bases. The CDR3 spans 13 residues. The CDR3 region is CATSETTYNEQFF. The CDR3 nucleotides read TGTGCCACCTCCGAGACTACATACAATGAGCAGTTCTTC.

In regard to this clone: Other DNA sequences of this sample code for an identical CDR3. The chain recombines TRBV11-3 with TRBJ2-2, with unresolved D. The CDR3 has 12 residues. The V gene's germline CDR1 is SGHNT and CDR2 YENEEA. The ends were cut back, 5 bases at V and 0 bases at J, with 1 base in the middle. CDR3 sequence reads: CASSPNTGELFF. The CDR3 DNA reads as TGTGCCAGCAGCCCGAACACCGGGGAGCTGTTTTTT.

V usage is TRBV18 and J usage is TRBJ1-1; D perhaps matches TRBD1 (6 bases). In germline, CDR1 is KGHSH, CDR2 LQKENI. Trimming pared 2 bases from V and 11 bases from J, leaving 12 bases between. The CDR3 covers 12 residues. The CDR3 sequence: CASSPSDRTAFF. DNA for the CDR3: TGTGCCAGCTCACCATCAGACAGGACTGCTTTCTTT.

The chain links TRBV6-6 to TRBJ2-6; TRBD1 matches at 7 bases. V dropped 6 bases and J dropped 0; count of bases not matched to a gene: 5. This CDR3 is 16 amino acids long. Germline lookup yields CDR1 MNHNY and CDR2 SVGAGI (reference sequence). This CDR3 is CASRGTDSSGANVLTF. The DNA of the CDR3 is TGTGCCAGCAGGGGGACAGACAGCTCTGGGGCCAACGTCCTGACTTTC.

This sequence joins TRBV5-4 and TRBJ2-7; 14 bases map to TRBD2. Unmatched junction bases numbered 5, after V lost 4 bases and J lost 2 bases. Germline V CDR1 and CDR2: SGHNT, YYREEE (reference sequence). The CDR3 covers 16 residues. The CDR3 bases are TGTGCCAGCAGCGGGGGACTAGCGGGAGCCACCTACGAGCAGTACTTC. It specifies CASSGGLAGATYEQYF.

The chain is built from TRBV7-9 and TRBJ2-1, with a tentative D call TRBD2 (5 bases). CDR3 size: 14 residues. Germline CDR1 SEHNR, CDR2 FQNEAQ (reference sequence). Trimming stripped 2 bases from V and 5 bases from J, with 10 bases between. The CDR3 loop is CASSLLGLNNEQFF. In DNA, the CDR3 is TGTGCCAGCAGCTTACTCGGACTCAACAATGAGCAGTTCTTC.

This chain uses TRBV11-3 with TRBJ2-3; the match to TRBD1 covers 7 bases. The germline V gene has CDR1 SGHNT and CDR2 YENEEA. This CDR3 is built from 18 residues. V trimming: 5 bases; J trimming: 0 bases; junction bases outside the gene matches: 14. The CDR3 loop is CASSLGTAFSLSTDTQYF. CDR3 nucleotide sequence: TGTGCCAGCAGCCTAGGGACAGCTTTTAGCTTGAGCACAGATACGCAGTATTTT.

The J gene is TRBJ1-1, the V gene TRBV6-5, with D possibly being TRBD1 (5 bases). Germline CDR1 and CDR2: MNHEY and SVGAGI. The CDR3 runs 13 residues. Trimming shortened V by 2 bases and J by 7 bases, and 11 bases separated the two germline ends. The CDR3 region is CASSYGQGDEAFF. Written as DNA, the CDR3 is TGTGCCAGCAGTTACGGGCAGGGCGATGAAGCTTTCTTT.

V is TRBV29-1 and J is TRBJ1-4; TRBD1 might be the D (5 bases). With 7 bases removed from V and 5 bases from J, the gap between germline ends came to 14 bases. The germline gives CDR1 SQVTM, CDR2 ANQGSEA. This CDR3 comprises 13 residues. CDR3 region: CSGWTPVNEKLFF. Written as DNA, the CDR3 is TGCAGCGGATGGACACCCGTCAATGAAAAACTGTTTTTT.

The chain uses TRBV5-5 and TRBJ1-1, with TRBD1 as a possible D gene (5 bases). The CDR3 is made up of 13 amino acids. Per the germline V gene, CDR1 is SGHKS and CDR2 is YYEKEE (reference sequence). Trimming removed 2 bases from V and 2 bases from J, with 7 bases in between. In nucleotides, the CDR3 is TGTGCCAGCAGCTTTGGGGCCAACACTGAAGCTTTCTTT. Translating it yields CASSFGANTEAFF.

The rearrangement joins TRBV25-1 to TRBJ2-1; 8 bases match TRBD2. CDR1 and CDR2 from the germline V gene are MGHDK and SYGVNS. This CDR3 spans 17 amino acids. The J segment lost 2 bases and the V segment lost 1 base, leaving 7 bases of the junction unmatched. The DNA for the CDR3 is TGTGCCAGCAGTGAATTTAACGGGAGGGCCCCCTACAATGAGCAGTTCTTC. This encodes CASSEFNGRAPYNEQFF.

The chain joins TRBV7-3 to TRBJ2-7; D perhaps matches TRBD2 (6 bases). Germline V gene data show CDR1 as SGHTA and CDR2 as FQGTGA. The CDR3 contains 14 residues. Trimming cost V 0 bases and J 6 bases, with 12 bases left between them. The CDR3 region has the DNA TGTGCCAGCAGCTTAACCAGCGGGCGAAGCGAGCAGTACTTC. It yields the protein CASSLTSGRSEQYF.

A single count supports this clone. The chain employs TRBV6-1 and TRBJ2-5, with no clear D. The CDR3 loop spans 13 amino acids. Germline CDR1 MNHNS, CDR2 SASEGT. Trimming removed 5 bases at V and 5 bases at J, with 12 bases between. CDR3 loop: CASSWAGAETQYF. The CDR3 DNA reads TGTGCCAGCAGTTGGGCAGGCGCGGAGACCCAGTACTTC.

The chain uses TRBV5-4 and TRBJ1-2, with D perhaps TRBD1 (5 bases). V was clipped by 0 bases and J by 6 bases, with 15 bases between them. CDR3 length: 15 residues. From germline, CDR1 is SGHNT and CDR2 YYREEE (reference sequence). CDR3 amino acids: CASSLDRQGGDGYTF. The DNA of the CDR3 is TGTGCCAGCAGCTTGGATCGGCAGGGCGGAGATGGCTACACCTTC.

CDR3 in amino acids: CASSSQRYEKLFF. The CDR3 DNA reads as TGTGCCAGCAGTTCACAGCGTTATGAAAAACTGTTTTTT. The genes are TRBV28 and TRBJ1-4; D gene unclear. Germline V gives CDR1 MDHEN, CDR2 SYDVKM. Trimming removed 4 bases at V and 6 bases at J, with 9 bases between. The CDR3 runs to 13 residues.

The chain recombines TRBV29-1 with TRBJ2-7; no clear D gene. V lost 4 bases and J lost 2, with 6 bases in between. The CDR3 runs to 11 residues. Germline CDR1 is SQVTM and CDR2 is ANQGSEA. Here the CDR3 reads CSVVSPYEQYF. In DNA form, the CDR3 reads TGCAGCGTTGTCTCCCCCTACGAGCAGTACTTC.